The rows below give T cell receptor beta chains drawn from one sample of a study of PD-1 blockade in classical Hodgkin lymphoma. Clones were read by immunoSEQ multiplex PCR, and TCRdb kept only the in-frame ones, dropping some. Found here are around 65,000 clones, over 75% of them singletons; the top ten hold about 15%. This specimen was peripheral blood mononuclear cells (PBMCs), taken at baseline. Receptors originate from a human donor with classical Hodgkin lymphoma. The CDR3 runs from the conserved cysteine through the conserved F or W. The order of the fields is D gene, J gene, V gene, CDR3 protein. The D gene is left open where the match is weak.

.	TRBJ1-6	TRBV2	CASSGQQINSPLHF
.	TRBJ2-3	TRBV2	CASSEDRGNQDTQYF
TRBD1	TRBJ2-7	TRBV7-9	CASSSPGTGYLEQYF
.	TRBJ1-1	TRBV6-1	CASAPNTEAFF
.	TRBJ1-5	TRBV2	CASSEEGGNQPQHF
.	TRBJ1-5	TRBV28	CASSSRGSNQPQHF
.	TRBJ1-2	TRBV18	CASSPSGAPYGYTF
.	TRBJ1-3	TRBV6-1	CASSVIWNTIYF
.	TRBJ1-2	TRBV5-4	CASSPGAYGYTF
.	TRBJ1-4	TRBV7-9	CASSLRGSHNEKLFF
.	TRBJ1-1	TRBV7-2	CASSLALGRQTEAFF
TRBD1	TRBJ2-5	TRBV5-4	CASSSGQGARRETQYF
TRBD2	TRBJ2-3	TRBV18	CASSPETSGGSDTQYF
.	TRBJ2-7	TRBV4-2	CASSQEVFLDEQYF
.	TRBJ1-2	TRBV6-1	CASSEALLGYGYTF
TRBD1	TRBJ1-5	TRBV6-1	CASSEPSLGQVPPQHF
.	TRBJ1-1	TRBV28	CASSFQGGKPEAFF
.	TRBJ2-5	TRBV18	CASSLGATPETQYF
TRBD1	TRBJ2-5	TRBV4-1	CASSPSGTGKETQYF
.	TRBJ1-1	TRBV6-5	CASRDRGGVNTEAFF
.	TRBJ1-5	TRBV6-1	CASRPASSQPQHF
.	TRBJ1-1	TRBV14	CASSTQGEAFF
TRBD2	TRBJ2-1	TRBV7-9	CASQASGGNEQFF
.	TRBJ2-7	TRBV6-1	CASSVPSSYEQYF
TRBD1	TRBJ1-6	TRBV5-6	CASSARTGYNSPLHF
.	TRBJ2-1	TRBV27	CASSTSHRYRGYNEQFF
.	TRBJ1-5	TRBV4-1	CASSQVEGLPQHF
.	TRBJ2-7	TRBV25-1	CASTGSSYEQYF
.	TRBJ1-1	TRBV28	CASSLGQSTEAFF
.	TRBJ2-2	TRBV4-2	CASSSRQTLSNTGELFF
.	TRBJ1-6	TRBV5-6	CASSFRTDSIYSPLHF
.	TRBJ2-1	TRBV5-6	CVVGDGNEQFF
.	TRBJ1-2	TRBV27	CASSFSRKSGYTF
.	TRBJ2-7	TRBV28	CASSPDRIRSYEQYF